The 5 T cell receptor beta chains below were found in one sample sequenced in a study of blood T cell repertoires in COVID-19. Sequenced by immunoSEQ multiplex PCR; TCRdb stores in-frame clones only, minus some. Of tens of thousands of clones listed, around 80% are singletons. The sample taken for sequencing was peripheral blood. The receptors derive from a woman of 80 years or more with acute or convalescent COVID-19.

The table lists this clone with a count of one. V gene TRBV11-3 combines with J gene TRBJ2-1, with D possibly matching TRBD2 (6 bases). V was trimmed by 5 bases and J by 10 bases, leaving 15 bases between them. The CDR3 loop spans 13 amino acids. Per germline, CDR1 SGHNT and CDR2 YENEEA. CDR3 DNA: TGTGCCAGCAGCCTACTAGCACGGAACGAGCAGTTCTTC. Translated, it gives CASSLLARNEQFF.

The chain uses TRBV2 and TRBJ2-6; 7 bases line up with TRBD1. Germline V gene sequence: CDR1 SNHLY, CDR2 FYNNEI. V gave up 5 bases and J gave up 2 bases; unmatched junction bases: 3. This CDR3 has 15 amino acids. CDR3 nucleotide sequence: TGTGCCAGCAGTCGCGACAGGGCTGGGGCCAACGTCCTGACTTTC. It specifies CASSRDRAGANVLTF.

This chain joins TRBV7-9 and TRBJ2-2, with no clear D. The germline V gene has CDR1 SEHNR and CDR2 FQNEAQ (reference sequence). The ends were cut back, 5 bases at V and 7 bases at J, with 17 bases in the middle. This CDR3 has 15 amino acids. CDR3 amino acids: CASSPHHSTSGELFF. The CDR3 nucleotides are TGTGCCAGCAGCCCCCACCACAGTACGAGCGGGGAGCTGTTTTTT. The full variable domain, with the rest looked up from reference TRBV7-9 and TRBJ2-2, is DTGVSQNPRHKITKRGQNVTFRCDPISEHNRLYWYRQTLGQGPEFLTYFQNEAQLEKSRLLSDRFSAERPKGSFSTLEIQRTEQGDSAMYLCASSPHHSTSGELFFGEGSRLTVL.

The chain links TRBV6-5 to TRBJ2-2; a possible D gene is TRBD1 (5 bases). The CDR3 is made up of 13 amino acids. Trimming took off 11 bases at V and 6 bases at J, with 16 bases between the two ends. Germline CDR1 MNHEY, CDR2 SVGAGI. The CDR3 reads CASGQGWSGELFF. The CDR3 nucleotides are TGTGCCTCTGGTCAGGGATGGTCCGGGGAGCTGTTTTTT.

The chain carries TRBV4-1 and TRBJ1-2, with D possibly being TRBD1 (5 bases). CDR3 size: 15 residues. Germline assignment: CDR1 MGHRA and CDR2 YSYEKL. V was cut by 4 bases and J by 2 bases, with 14 bases left in between. The CDR3 DNA follows: TGCGCCAGCAGCCCTGGGGGAGGGACCAACTATGGCTACACCTTC. This sequence encodes CASSPGGGTNYGYTF.